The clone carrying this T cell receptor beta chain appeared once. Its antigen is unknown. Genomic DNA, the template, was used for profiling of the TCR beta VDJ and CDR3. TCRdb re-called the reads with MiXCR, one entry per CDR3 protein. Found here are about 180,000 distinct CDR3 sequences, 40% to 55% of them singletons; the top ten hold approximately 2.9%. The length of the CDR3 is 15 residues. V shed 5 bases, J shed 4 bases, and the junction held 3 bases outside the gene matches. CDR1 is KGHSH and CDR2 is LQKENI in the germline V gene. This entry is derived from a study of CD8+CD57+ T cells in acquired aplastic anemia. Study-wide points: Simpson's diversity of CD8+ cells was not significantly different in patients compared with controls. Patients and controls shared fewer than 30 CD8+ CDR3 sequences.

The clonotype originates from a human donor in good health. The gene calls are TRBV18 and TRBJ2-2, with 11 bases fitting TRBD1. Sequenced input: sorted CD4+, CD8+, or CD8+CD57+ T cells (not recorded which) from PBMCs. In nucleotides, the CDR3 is TGTGCCAGCTCAGTCGGACAGGGGGCCACCGGGGAGCTGTTTTTT. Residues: CASSVGQGATGELFF.